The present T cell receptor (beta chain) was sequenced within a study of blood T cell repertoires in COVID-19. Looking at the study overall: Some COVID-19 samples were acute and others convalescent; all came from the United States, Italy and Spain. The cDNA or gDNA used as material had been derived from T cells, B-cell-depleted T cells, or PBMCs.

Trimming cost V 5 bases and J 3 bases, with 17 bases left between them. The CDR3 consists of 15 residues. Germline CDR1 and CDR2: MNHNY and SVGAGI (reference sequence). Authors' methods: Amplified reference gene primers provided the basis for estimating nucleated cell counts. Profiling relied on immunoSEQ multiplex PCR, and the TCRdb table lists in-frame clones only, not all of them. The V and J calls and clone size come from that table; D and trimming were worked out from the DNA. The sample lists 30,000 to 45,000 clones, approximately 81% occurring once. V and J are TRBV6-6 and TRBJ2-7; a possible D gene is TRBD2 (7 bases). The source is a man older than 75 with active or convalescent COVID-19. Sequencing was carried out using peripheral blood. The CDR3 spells CASSTKKGGHYEQYF. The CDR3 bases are TGTGCCAGCAGTACCAAAAAGGGGGGGCACTACGAGCAGTACTTC.